This T cell receptor beta chain was captured by sequencing in a study of human T cells and chemical hapten exposure. A few counts support this clonotype. There are 14 residues in the CDR3. Germline-derived CDR1 and CDR2 are SGHVS and FNYEAQ. V was shortened by 2 bases and J by 0 bases, with 8 bases between the two germline ends. As for time point: pre-sensitization, week 0. As to treatment: therapeutic diphenylcyclopropenone sensitization with weekly scalp DPC. Participating donors were patients with alopecia, aged 18 to 70 years, considered appropriate candidates for DPC. TCRdb fed the RACE reads into MiXCR, producing one record per CDR3 protein. This table has about 260,000 distinct CDR3 sequences, roughly 8.9% appearing once.

Here the sequenced sample was whole blood, taken in connection with sensitization to the hapten diphenylcyclopropenone (DPC). J is TRBJ2-7 and V is TRBV7-6; D not certain. The TCR originated in a woman between 40 and 50 years old with alopecia areata. Some clones in this sample may be carry-over from other donors' samples. The CDR3 reads CASSLQVTSYEQYF. CDR3 DNA sequence: TGTGCCAGCAGCTTACAGGTCACCTCCTACGAGCAGTACTTC.